This T cell receptor (beta chain) was recorded in a study of T cell responses to AZD1222 COVID-19 vaccine. The repertoire was sequenced with immunoSEQ multiplex PCR; TCRdb's copy has only in-frame clones and lacks some. The sample includes around 20,000 clones, roughly 76% of them seen just once. The origin of this receptor is an adult who received the AZD1222 COVID-19 vaccine. The source material was peripheral blood, sampled 28 days after the second AZD1222 dose.

The DNA for the CDR3 is TGTGCCAGCAGTGACGGCGATGCGGGGGGGAACATTCAGTACTTC. Encoded protein: CASSDGDAGGNIQYF. This chain links TRBV6-4 with TRBJ2-4; TRBD2 agrees at 9 bases. The CDR3 is made up of 15 amino acids. The germline gives CDR1 MRHNA, CDR2 SNTAGT. Trimming took 2 bases from V and 7 from J; bases not matched to a gene: 6.